The rows below give T cell receptor beta chains drawn from one sample of a study of T cell responses to AZD1222 COVID-19 vaccine. TCRdb's copy holds only in-frame clones and misses some; the assay was immunoSEQ multiplex PCR. Seen here are approximately 110,000 clones, 75% to 90% observed once, and the top ten hold around 4.4%. Material: peripheral blood, obtained 28 days after the second AZD1222 dose. Receptors originate from an adult who received the AZD1222 COVID-19 vaccine. Each CDR3 is given with its conserved first and last residue. D genes are given only for firm matches. Size tells how often a clone was seen (once, few, many) or the class of an expanded clone, and some rows leave it out.

CDR3aa	CDR3nt	abundance	d_gene	len	j_gene	v_gene
CASSPNRGQFGNTIYF	TGTGCCAGCAGCCCGAACAGGGGGCAGTTCGGAAACACCATATATTTT	.	TRBD1	16	TRBJ1-3	TRBV3-1/TRBV3-2
CASSLAWDRDSPLHF	TGTGCCAGCAGCTTAGCTTGGGACAGGGATTCACCCCTCCACTTT	once	TRBD1	15	TRBJ1-6	TRBV7-9
CASSPPTSGNTIYF	TGTGCCAGCAGCCCCCCCACCTCTGGAAACACCATATATTTT	.	.	14	TRBJ1-3	TRBV5-4
CASSPVGDSSYEQYF	TGTGCCAGTAGCCCCGTCGGCGATAGCTCCTACGAGCAGTACTTC	.	.	15	TRBJ2-7	TRBV19
CATSGGHTYEQYF	TGTGCCACCAGCGGCGGACACACCTACGAGCAGTACTTC	once	.	13	TRBJ2-7	TRBV15
CASSFASSSYNSPLHF	TGTGCCAGCAGTTTTGCCAGCAGCTCCTATAATTCACCCCTCCACTTT	.	.	16	TRBJ1-6	TRBV28
CASSQGSGEQFF	TGTGCCAGCAGCCAAGGGTCTGGTGAGCAGTTCTTC	.	.	12	TRBJ2-1	TRBV3-1/TRBV3-2
CASSEEGGAAYGYTF	TGTGCCAGCAGTGAGGAAGGGGGCGCCGCCTATGGCTACACCTTC	.	TRBD1	15	TRBJ1-2	TRBV6-1
CASTQPTEAFF	TGTGCCAGCACCCAGCCAACTGAAGCTTTCTTT	once	.	11	TRBJ1-1	TRBV28
CASSVRGALDEQFF	TGTGCCAGCAGCGTCCGGGGGGCTCTCGATGAGCAGTTCTTC	.	.	14	TRBJ2-1	TRBV7-3
CASSIAGQNSNQPQHF	TGTGCCAGTAGTATAGCAGGGCAGAATAGCAATCAGCCCCAGCATTTT	.	.	16	TRBJ1-5	TRBV19
CASRTGTGMPYEQYF	TGTGCCAGCAGGACCGGGACAGGGATGCCCTACGAGCAGTACTTC	.	TRBD1	15	TRBJ2-7	TRBV6-5